The entry below describes one TCR beta chain. Its antigen is still unknown. These data are taken from a study of blood T cells in healthy people across ages. Together with a sample-barcoded 5' primer, a J-beta primer mix was included in a second PCR lasting roughly 6 to 12 cycles. TCRdb processed the 5' RACE reads anew with MiXCR; each CDR3 protein has one entry. The sample holds about 730,000 distinct CDR3 sequences, about 40% seen once. This CDR3 spans 16 amino acids. V trimming: 6 bases; J trimming: 3 bases; junction bases outside the gene matches: 11. The germline V gene encodes CDR1 DFQATT and CDR2 SNEGSKA (reference sequence). Notes on the study in general: There were more naive CD4+ cells and higher diversity in long-lived donors than in aged donors.

This rearrangement joins TRBV20-1 to TRBJ2-3; 11 bases line up with TRBD2. The sequenced sample was blood. The receptor was isolated from a woman between 55 and 75 years old in good health. CDR3 sequence: CSAQSASGGITDTQYF. CDR3 bases: TGCAGTGCCCAGTCGGCTAGCGGGGGGATTACAGATACGCAGTATTTT.